A selection of T cell receptor beta chains follows, all from one sample in a study of chemoradiotherapy in HPV16-positive cancers. TCRdb's copy holds only in-frame clones and misses some; the assay was immunoSEQ multiplex PCR. The table records about 15,000 clones, roughly 79% of them present only once. The sample was acquired from a patient who underwent chemoradiotherapy. The receptors originated from a human donor with HPV-associated anogenital cancer. Each CDR3 is given with its conserved first and last residue. The D gene is left open where the match is weak. Not all rows give a size; the values are once, few, many and, for expanded clones, a class.

>few|TRBV7-2|TRBD1|TRBJ2-7
CASSRGQGAFDEQYF
TGTGCCAGCAGCCGCGGACAGGGGGCTTTCGACGAGCAGTACTTC
>once|TRBV28|TRBD1|TRBJ1-6
CASSFRTGTYNSPLHF
TGTGCCAGCAGTTTCCGGACAGGGACCTATAATTCACCCCTCCACTTT
>NA|TRBV2|NA|TRBJ2-5
CASGRAGFQETQYF
TGTGCCAGCGGTCGAGCGGGTTTTCAAGAGACCCAGTACTTC
>NA|TRBV2|NA|TRBJ1-5
CASSEEGGGNQPQHF
TGTGCCAGCAGTGAGGAGGGCGGGGGCAATCAGCCCCAGCATTTT
>NA|TRBV10-1|NA|TRBJ2-1
CASSEASHHEQFF
TGCGCCAGCAGTGAGGCTAGCCATCATGAGCAGTTCTTC
>NA|TRBV7-3|NA|TRBJ2-7
CASSLKGGRMRSYEQYF
TGTGCCAGCAGCTTAAAAGGGGGAAGGATGCGGTCCTACGAGCAGTACTTC
>NA|TRBV9|TRBD1|TRBJ2-7
CASSATGGYEQYF
TGTGCCAGCAGCGCGACAGGGGGCTACGAGCAGTACTTC
>once|TRBV6-5|NA|TRBJ1-2
CASSYRLAVGAGYTF
TGTGCCAGCAGTTACCGCCTCGCCGTTGGGGCGGGCTACACCTTC
>few|TRBV4-2|TRBD2|TRBJ2-5
CASSQDQRGGVAQYF
TGTGCCAGCAGCCAAGACCAGCGGGGGGGCGTCGCCCAGTACTTC
>NA|TRBV19|NA|TRBJ2-2
CGTRSQGNTGELFF
TGTGGTACCAGGTCCCAGGGTAACACCGGGGAGCTGTTTTTT
>NA|TRBV18|NA|TRBJ2-5
CASWMTRGETQYF
TGTGCCAGCTGGATGACAAGGGGGGAGACCCAGTACTTC
>NA|TRBV7-2|TRBD1|TRBJ2-7
CASSFTGTGAQVEQYF
TGTGCCAGCAGCTTTACCGGGACAGGGGCGCAGGTCGAGCAGTACTTC
>few|TRBV7-6|NA|TRBJ1-6
CASSLDSSYNSPLHF
TGTGCCAGCAGCTTAGACAGCTCCTATAATTCACCCCTCCACTTT
>NA|TRBV21-1|NA|TRBJ2-7
CASSKQGCHEQYF
TGTGCCAGCAGCAAGCAGGGTTGCCACGAGCAGTACTTC
>NA|TRBV18|TRBD1|TRBJ1-2
CASSRDRGNYGYTF
TGTGCCAGCTCACGGGACAGGGGAAACTATGGCTACACCTTC
>NA|TRBV29-1|TRBD1|TRBJ1-2
CSVGRWGTGGDYGYTF
TGCAGCGTTGGCCGTTGGGGGACAGGGGGCGACTATGGCTACACCTTC
>NA|TRBV30|TRBD1|TRBJ1-2
CAWRTTGQHYGYTF
TGTGCCTGGAGAACGACGGGACAGCACTATGGCTACACCTTC
>NA|TRBV28|TRBD1|TRBJ2-7
CASRLGQGAYEQYF
TGTGCCAGCAGACTGGGACAGGGGGCCTACGAGCAGTACTTC
>few|TRBV6-1|NA|TRBJ2-7
CASSPNFDSACF
TGTGCCAGCAGTCCGAACTTTGACAGCGCGTGCTTC
>few|TRBV30|NA|TRBJ1-1
CAWSRGGGGTEAFF
TGTGCCTGGAGTCGGGGAGGGGGGGGCACTGAAGCTTTCTTT
>NA|TRBV27|NA|TRBJ1-6
CASSFGMGHSPLHF
TGTGCCAGCAGTTTCGGGATGGGGCATTCACCCCTCCACTTT
>NA|TRBV9|NA|TRBJ1-1
CASRSVEGPKVEAFF
TGTGCCAGCAGGAGCGTAGAAGGCCCTAAGGTGGAAGCTTTCTTT
>NA|TRBV27|NA|TRBJ1-5
CASRKYRDDNPQHF
TGTGCCAGCAGAAAATACAGGGATGACAACCCCCAGCATTTT
>NA|TRBV6-1|NA|TRBJ1-2
CASRTGRNYGYTF
TGTGCCAGCAGGACAGGACGAAACTATGGCTACACCTTC
>NA|TRBV28|TRBD1|TRBJ1-2
CASLNDRDRVQANYGYTF
TGTGCCAGCCTAAACGACCGGGACAGGGTACAAGCTAACTATGGCTACACCTTC
>NA|TRBV2|TRBD1|TRBJ1-6
CASTGQGSNSPLHF
TGTGCCAGCACGGGACAGGGGTCTAATTCACCCCTCCACTTT
>few|TRBV7-8|TRBD1|TRBJ2-7
CASSVGQAYEQYF
TGTGCCAGCAGCGTGGGACAGGCCTACGAGCAGTACTTC
>NA|TRBV5-5|TRBD1|TRBJ1-4
CASSQGGAGEKLFF
TGTGCCAGCAGCCAAGGGGGCGCAGGTGAAAAACTGTTTTTT